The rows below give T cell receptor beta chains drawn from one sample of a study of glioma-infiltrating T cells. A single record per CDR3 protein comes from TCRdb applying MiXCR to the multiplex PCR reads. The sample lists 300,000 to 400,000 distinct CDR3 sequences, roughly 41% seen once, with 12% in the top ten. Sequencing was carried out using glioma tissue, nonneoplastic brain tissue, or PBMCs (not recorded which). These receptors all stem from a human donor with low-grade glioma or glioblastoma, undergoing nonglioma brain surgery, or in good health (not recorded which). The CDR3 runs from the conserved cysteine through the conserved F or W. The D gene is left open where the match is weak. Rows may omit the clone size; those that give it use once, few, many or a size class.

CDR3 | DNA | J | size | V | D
CASSQRLAGSSRDTQYF | TGTGCCAGCTCACAACGACTAGCGGGATCTTCCAGGGATACGCAGTATTTT | TRBJ2-3 | . | TRBV18 | TRBD2
CASSLGVTSSYEQYF | TGTGCCAGCAGCTTAGGAGTGACTAGCAGCTACGAGCAGTACTTC | TRBJ2-7 | many | TRBV7-8 | TRBD2
CASSLGIPYGYIF | TGTGCCAGCAGCCTCGGGATACCCTATGGCTACATCTTC | TRBJ1-2 | . | TRBV7-2 | .
CASSPRLAGEADTQYF | TGTGCCAGCAGCCCCAGACTAGCGGGAGAGGCAGATACGCAGTATTTT | TRBJ2-3 | few | TRBV6-2/TRBV6-3 | TRBD2
CASSQEDHDRESAFF | TGCGCCAGCAGCCAAGAAGACCATGATCGGGAGTCAGCTTTCTTT | TRBJ1-1 | few | TRBV4-1 | .
CASSPGQGISKQPQHF | TGCGCCAGCAGTCCGGGACAGGGCATTTCTAAACAGCCCCAGCATTTT | TRBJ1-5 | . | TRBV4-1 | TRBD1
CASTRRRDRLHNEQFF | TGTGCCAGCACCAGACGCCGGGACAGACTCCACAATGAGCAGTTCTTC | TRBJ2-1 | many | TRBV27 | TRBD1
CASSRDRVSSYYEQYF | TGTGCCAGCAGCCGGGACAGGGTCTCCAGTTACTACGAGCAGTACTTC | TRBJ2-7 | . | TRBV7-9 | TRBD1
CASSPGLGRTYGYTF | TGCGCCAGCAGCCCAGGTTTGGGACGGACCTATGGCTACACCTTC | TRBJ1-2 | . | TRBV4-1 | .
CASSRQGSSYNSPLHF | TGTGCCAGCAGTCGACAGGGGAGCTCCTATAATTCACCCCTCCACTTT | TRBJ1-6 | many | TRBV6-1 | TRBD1
CASRDGQGSYNSPLHF | TGCGCCAGCAGGGATGGACAGGGGTCCTATAATTCACCCCTCCACTTT | TRBJ1-6 | few | TRBV10-2 | TRBD1
CASSQSVEGREQYF | TGCGCCAGCAGCCAATCCGTGGAGGGGAGGGAGCAGTACTTC | TRBJ2-7 | few | TRBV4-3 | .
CASSEASSGNTIYF | TGTGCCAGCAGTGAAGCGAGCTCTGGAAACACCATATATTTT | TRBJ1-3 | few | TRBV2 | .
CASSYGSAVYEQYF | TGTGCCAGCAGTTATGGGAGTGCGGTCTACGAGCAGTACTTC | TRBJ2-7 | many | TRBV6-5 | .
CASSDGLAGGTYEQYF | TGTGCCAGCAGCGACGGGCTGGCGGGAGGGACCTACGAGCAGTACTTC | TRBJ2-7 | . | TRBV4-2 | TRBD2
CSARSGGTYNEQFF | TGCAGTGCTAGAAGCGGGGGGACTTACAATGAGCAGTTCTTC | TRBJ2-1 | few | TRBV20-1 | TRBD2
CASSLASGSGANVLTF | TGTGCCAGCAGCTTAGCGTCGGGCTCTGGGGCCAACGTCCTGACTTTC | TRBJ2-6 | . | TRBV7-8 | .
CASRGAPLYSKTFF | TGTGCCAGCAGGGGGGCACCGCTTTATTCGAAGACTTTCTTT | TRBJ1-1 | . | TRBV11-1 | .
CASSLLDRANTEAFF | TGTGCCAGCAGTTTACTGGACAGGGCGAACACTGAAGCTTTCTTT | TRBJ1-1 | once | TRBV28 | TRBD1
CSARPHSGNSYNEQFF | TGCAGTGCTAGGCCCCATAGCGGAAATTCCTACAATGAGCAGTTCTTC | TRBJ2-1 | few | TRBV20-1 | .
CASSFYTSGKDRQYF | TGTGCCAGCAGTTTTTACACTAGCGGGAAAGATAGGCAGTATTTT | TRBJ2-3 | . | TRBV28 | TRBD2
CAISESRTYGYTF | TGTGCCATCAGTGAGTCCCGGACTTATGGCTACACCTTC | TRBJ1-2 | few | TRBV10-3 | .
CASSWLAGGDVYEQYF | TGTGCCAGCAGTTGGCTAGCGGGAGGAGACGTCTACGAGCAGTACTTC | TRBJ2-7 | . | TRBV6-6 | TRBD2
CSARDGTGRAASNQPQHF | TGCAGTGCTAGAGACGGGACAGGGAGGGCGGCTAGCAATCAGCCCCAGCATTTT | TRBJ1-5 | . | TRBV20-1 | TRBD1
CIANPPWGNQPQHF | TGCATTGCTAACCCCCCATGGGGCAATCAGCCCCAGCATTTT | TRBJ1-5 | few | TRBV20-1 | .
CASSFGAKDNEQFF | TGTGCCAGCAGTTTCGGTGCGAAGGACAATGAGCAGTTCTTC | TRBJ2-1 | many | TRBV28 | .
CASSPDRVGSAFF | TGTGCCAGTAGTCCGGACAGGGTTGGGTCGGCTTTCTTT | TRBJ1-1 | few | TRBV19 | TRBD1
CATSALPGQGYNEQFF | TGTGCCACCAGCGCCCTGCCGGGACAGGGGTACAATGAGCAGTTCTTC | TRBJ2-1 | few | TRBV15 | TRBD1
CASSSYKGQKGYF | TGTGCCAGCAGTTCTTACAAAGGACAGAAAGGGTACTTC | TRBJ2-7 | . | TRBV28 | .
CASSYNAGDTQYF | TGTGCCAGCAGTTACAACGCGGGAGATACGCAGTATTTT | TRBJ2-3 | few | TRBV6-2/TRBV6-3 | .
CASSDDKYQETQYF | TGTGCCAGCAGCGATGATAAATACCAAGAGACCCAGTACTTC | TRBJ2-5 | . | TRBV7-2 | .
CASSILAGSYNEQFF | TGTGCCAGCAGTATCCTAGCGGGATCCTACAATGAGCAGTTCTTC | TRBJ2-1 | many | TRBV28 | TRBD2
CASSLPTVVLAVSYEQYF | TGCGCCAGCAGCCTTCCCACCGTTGTACTAGCGGTATCCTACGAGCAGTACTTC | TRBJ2-7 | . | TRBV4-1 | TRBD2
CAGKREGLNNEQFF | TGTGCCGGCAAGCGGGAGGGCCTAAACAATGAGCAGTTCTTC | TRBJ2-1 | . | TRBV4-2 | TRBD2
CATSGRIGGWTEAFF | TGTGCCACCAGTGGGCGAATTGGTGGATGGACTGAAGCTTTCTTT | TRBJ1-1 | . | TRBV15 | .
CASSQGREAFF | TGTGCCAGCAGCCAGGGGCGTGAAGCTTTCTTT | TRBJ1-1 | many | TRBV6-2/TRBV6-3 | .
CASSLIRDPNSPLHF | TGTGCCAGCTCACTCATCCGGGATCCAAATTCACCCCTCCACTTT | TRBJ1-6 | . | TRBV18 | .
CASSQTIGSTDTQYF | TGCGCCAGCAGCCAGACTATCGGATCCACAGATACGCAGTATTTT | TRBJ2-3 | . | TRBV4-1 | .
CASSVPVFDRDHNQPQHF | TGTGCCAGCAGTGTACCTGTGTTTGACAGGGACCACAATCAGCCCCAGCATTTT | TRBJ1-5 | . | TRBV2 | TRBD1
CATSRDSVPETQYF | TGTGCCACCAGCAGAGATAGCGTCCCCGAGACCCAGTACTTC | TRBJ2-5 | few | TRBV15 | .